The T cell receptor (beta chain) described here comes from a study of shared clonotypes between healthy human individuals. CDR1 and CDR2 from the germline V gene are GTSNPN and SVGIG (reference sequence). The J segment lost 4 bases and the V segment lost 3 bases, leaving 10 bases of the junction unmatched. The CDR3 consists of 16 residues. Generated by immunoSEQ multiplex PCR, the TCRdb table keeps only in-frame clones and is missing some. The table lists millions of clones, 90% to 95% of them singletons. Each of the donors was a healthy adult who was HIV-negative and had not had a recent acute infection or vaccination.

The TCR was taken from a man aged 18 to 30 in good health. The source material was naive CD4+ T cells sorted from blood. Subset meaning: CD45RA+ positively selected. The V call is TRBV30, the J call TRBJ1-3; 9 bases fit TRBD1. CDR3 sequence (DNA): TGTGCCTGGAGCCCCCGGGGGACAGGGTTAGGAAACACCATATATTTT. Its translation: CAWSPRGTGLGNTIYF.